The next 17 T cell receptor beta chains were all read from a single sample in a study of CD8 T cells in Susac syndrome. Random-hexamer reverse transcription was applied to roughly 0.5 to 1 ug RNA. TCRdb reprocessed the immunoSEQ multiplex PCR reads with MiXCR, giving one entry per CDR3 protein. Among approximately 140,000 distinct CDR3 sequences listed, over 80% were seen once. The source material was CD8+ T cells from PBMCs. Receptors were obtained from a human donor with multiple sclerosis.

V gene TRBV5-6 combines with J gene TRBJ1-1, with D perhaps TRBD1 (5 bases). The V end lost 4 bases, the J end lost 5 bases, and 15 bases lay between the germline ends. The CDR3 runs 14 residues. Germline V gene data show CDR1 as SGHDT and CDR2 as YYEEEE. The CDR3 DNA is TGTGCCAGCAGCCGAGAGAGGGGTCTTACTGAAGCTTTCTTT. Translated, it gives CASSRERGLTEAFF.

This chain joins TRBV18 and TRBJ2-1; either TRBD1 or TRBD2 may fit D (5 bases each). Germline-derived CDR1 and CDR2 are KGHSH and LQKENI. This CDR3 is 16 amino acids long. V was shortened by 6 bases and J by 7 bases, with 22 bases between the two germline ends. CDR3 residues: CASSPEIPPGRNEQFF. CDR3 coding DNA: TGTGCCAGCTCCCCAGAAATCCCCCCGGGACGGAATGAGCAGTTCTTC.

The chain is built from TRBV7-9 and TRBJ2-1, with D hard to call. CDR1 is SEHNR and CDR2 is FQNEAQ in the germline V gene (reference sequence). The CDR3 contains 16 residues. V lost 2 bases, J lost 4 bases, and 15 bases lay in between. The CDR3 sequence: CASSLLSGLTYNEQFF. CDR3 in DNA: TGTGCCAGCAGCTTATTATCGGGTCTTACTTACAATGAGCAGTTCTTC.

The chain recombines TRBV12-3 or TRBV12-4 with TRBJ1-2, with TRBD1 as a possible D gene (6 bases). Trimming removed 3 bases from V and 2 bases from J, with 10 bases in between. The length of the CDR3 is 14 residues. For the CDR3, the DNA is TGTGCCAGCAGTTTTGGGCAGGGGAACTATGGCTACACCTTC. It translates to CASSFGQGNYGYTF.

J is TRBJ2-1 and V is TRBV3-1; 9 positions match TRBD2. V lost 2 bases, J lost 7 bases, and 12 bases stayed unmatched. The CDR3 has 17 amino acids. Germline assignment: CDR1 LGHDT and CDR2 YNNKEL (reference sequence). The CDR3, as DNA: TGTGCCAGCAGCCAATTTTTAGCGGGAGAAGGGTGGAATGAGCAGTTCTTC. Protein sequence: CASSQFLAGEGWNEQFF.

V is TRBV4-1 and J is TRBJ1-6; 7 bases line up with TRBD1. Trimming removed 1 base from V and 3 bases from J; junction bases left unmatched: 9. This CDR3 has 18 residues. Germline CDR1 reads MGHRA; CDR2 reads YSYEKL. The CDR3 spells CASSQGPRDSYYNSPLHF. The CDR3 nucleotides read TGCGCCAGCAGCCAAGGCCCCCGGGACAGTTACTATAATTCACCCCTCCACTTT.

The V call is TRBV19, the J call TRBJ1-1; 9 positions match TRBD1. This CDR3 is 16 amino acids long. Germline lookup yields CDR1 LNHDA and CDR2 SQIVND (reference sequence). Unmatched junction bases numbered 10, after V lost 8 bases and J lost 0 bases. CDR3: CASLRFTGGLNTEAFF. The CDR3 bases are TGTGCCAGTTTAAGGTTCACAGGGGGCCTGAACACTGAAGCTTTCTTT.

Comment on this clonotype: One end of the junction fails to match germline, which may point to a read error. The J gene is TRBJ2-1, the V gene TRBV2; the match to TRBD1 covers 7 bases. This CDR3 has 16 residues. Germline V gene data show CDR1 as SNHLY and CDR2 as FYNNEI. As DNA, the CDR3 is TGTGCCAGCAGGGAAGGACTCCTCAGGGGGTACAATGAGCAGTTCTTC. This codes for CASREGLLRGYNEQFF.

The rearrangement links TRBV6-1 to TRBJ1-1; maybe TRBD1 (5 bases). This CDR3 spans 13 amino acids. Germline lookup yields CDR1 MNHNS and CDR2 SASEGT. V lost 6 bases to trimming and J lost 4 bases, with 12 bases between them. Here the CDR3 DNA reads TGTGCCAGCAGAAACCGGGACGTCACTGAAGCTTTCTTT. Translated, it gives CASRNRDVTEAFF.

The chain couples TRBV7-9 to TRBJ2-3, with 7 bases identical to TRBD1. The CDR3 runs to 17 residues. Germline V CDR1 and CDR2: SEHNR, FQNEAQ (reference sequence). V gave up 5 bases and J gave up 2 bases; unmatched junction bases: 13. The CDR3 reads CASSDGTVGAYTDTQYF. For the CDR3, the DNA is TGTGCCAGCAGCGACGGGACAGTCGGGGCCTACACAGATACGCAGTATTTT.

The chain recombines TRBV7-2 with TRBJ1-1; D gene ambiguous. The CDR3 is 13 residues long. V lost 10 bases and J lost 1, with 13 bases in between. The V gene's germline CDR1 is SGHTA and CDR2 FQGNSA. For the CDR3, the DNA is TGTGCCACCGAGGTATTCGGGAACACTGAAGCTTTCTTT. Amino acids: CATEVFGNTEAFF.

V usage is TRBV6-1 and J usage is TRBJ2-7; 9 nucleotides match TRBD2. Germline CDR1 MNHNS, CDR2 SASEGT. V shed 5 bases, J shed 5 bases, and the junction held 16 bases outside the gene matches. CDR3 length equals 17 residues. This CDR3 is CASSSPPSGRIPNEQYV. The CDR3 coding sequence is TGTGCCAGCAGTAGTCCCCCCAGCGGGAGGATCCCGAACGAGCAGTACGTC.

CDR3 protein: CASSISGAGGNQPQHF. The CDR3 coding sequence is TGCGCCAGCAGCATCAGCGGGGCGGGCGGTAATCAGCCCCAGCATTTT. The rearrangement links TRBV4-1 to TRBJ1-5; maybe TRBD1 (5 bases). The CDR3 totals 16 residues. V was pared by 5 bases and J by 4 bases, with 18 bases between. Germline values: CDR1 MGHRA, CDR2 YSYEKL.

The chain recombines TRBV29-1 with TRBJ2-1, with D tentatively TRBD1 (6 bases). CDR3 length: 15 residues. V was clipped by 6 bases and J by 0 bases, with 15 bases between them. Germline lookup yields CDR1 SQVTM and CDR2 ANQGSEA. The CDR3 sequence: CSVDDGQSSYNEQFF. The CDR3 DNA reads TGCAGCGTAGATGACGGACAGAGCTCCTACAATGAGCAGTTCTTC.

V usage is TRBV5-1 and J usage is TRBJ1-6; D gene uncertain. The CDR3 totals 14 residues. V was trimmed by 4 bases and J by 8 bases, leaving 13 bases between them. Germline V gene data show CDR1 as SGHRS and CDR2 as YFSETQ. CDR3 sequence: CASSAEGHDSPLHF. The CDR3 DNA follows: TGCGCCAGCAGCGCCGAGGGCCACGATTCACCCCTCCACTTT.

The V and J genes are TRBV4-1 and TRBJ2-2; D uncertain. This CDR3 is built from 14 residues. From germline, CDR1 is MGHRA and CDR2 YSYEKL. V was clipped by 0 bases and J by 1 base, with 3 bases between them. The CDR3 reads CASSQDKNTGELFF. In DNA form, the CDR3 reads TGCGCCAGCAGCCAAGATAAGAACACCGGGGAGCTGTTTTTT.

This sequence joins TRBV4-1 and TRBJ1-6, with D maybe TRBD1 (5 bases). The CDR3 is 16 residues long. In germline, CDR1 is MGHRA, CDR2 YSYEKL. V lost 0 bases and J 7 bases, leaving 13 bases between the germline ends. The CDR3 DNA sequence: TGCGCCAGCAGCCAAGAATGGCCAGGGCCGAATTCACCCCTCCACTTT. This gives the protein CASSQEWPGPNSPLHF.